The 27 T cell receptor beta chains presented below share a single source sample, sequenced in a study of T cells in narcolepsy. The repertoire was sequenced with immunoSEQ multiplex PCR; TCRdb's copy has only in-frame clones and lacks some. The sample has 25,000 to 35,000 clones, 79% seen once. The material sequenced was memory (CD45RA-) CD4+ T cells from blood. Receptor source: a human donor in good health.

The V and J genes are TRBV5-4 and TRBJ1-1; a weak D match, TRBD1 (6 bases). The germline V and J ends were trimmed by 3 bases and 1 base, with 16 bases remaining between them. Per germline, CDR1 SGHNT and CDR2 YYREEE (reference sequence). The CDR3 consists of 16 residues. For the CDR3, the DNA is TGTGCCAGCAGCTCCTATAAACAGGGAGCGAACACTGAAGCTTTCTTT. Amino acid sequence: CASSSYKQGANTEAFF.

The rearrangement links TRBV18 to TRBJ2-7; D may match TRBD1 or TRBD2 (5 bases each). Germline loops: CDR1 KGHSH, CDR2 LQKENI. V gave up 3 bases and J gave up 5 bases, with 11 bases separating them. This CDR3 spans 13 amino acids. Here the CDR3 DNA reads TGTGCCAGCTCACCTTTTGGGGGTGACGAGCAGTACTTC. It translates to CASSPFGGDEQYF. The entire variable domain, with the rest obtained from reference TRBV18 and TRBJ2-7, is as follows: NAGVMQNPRHLVRRRGQEARLRCSPMKGHSHVYWYRQLPEEGLKFMVYLQKENIIDESGMPKERFSAEFPKEGPSILRIQQVVRGDSAAYFCASSPFGGDEQYFGPGTRLTVT.

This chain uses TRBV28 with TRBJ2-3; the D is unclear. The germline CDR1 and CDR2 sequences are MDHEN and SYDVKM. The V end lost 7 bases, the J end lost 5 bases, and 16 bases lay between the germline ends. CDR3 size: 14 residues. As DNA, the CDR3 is TGTGCCAGCACCCCAGGTGGTTACGGAGATACGCAGTATTTT. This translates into CASTPGGYGDTQYF. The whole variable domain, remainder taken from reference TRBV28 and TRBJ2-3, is DVKVTQSSRYLVKRTGEKVFLECVQDMDHENMFWYRQDPGLGLRLIYFSYDVKMKEKGDIPEGYSVSREKKERFSLILESASTNQTSMYLCASTPGGYGDTQYFGPGTRLTVL.

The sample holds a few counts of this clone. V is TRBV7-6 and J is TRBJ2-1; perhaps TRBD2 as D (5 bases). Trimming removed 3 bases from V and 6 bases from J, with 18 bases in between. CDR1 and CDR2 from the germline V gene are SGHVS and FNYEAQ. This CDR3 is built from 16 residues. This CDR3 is CASSLVQAGPGNEQFF. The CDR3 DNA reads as TGTGCCAGCAGCTTGGTCCAGGCGGGCCCGGGCAATGAGCAGTTCTTC. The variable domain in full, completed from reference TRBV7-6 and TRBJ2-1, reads GAGVSQSPRYKVTKRGQDVALRCDPISGHVSLYWYRQALGQGPEFLTYFNYEAQQDKSGLPNDRFSAERPEGSISTLTIQRTEQRDSAMYRCASSLVQAGPGNEQFFGPGTRLTVL.

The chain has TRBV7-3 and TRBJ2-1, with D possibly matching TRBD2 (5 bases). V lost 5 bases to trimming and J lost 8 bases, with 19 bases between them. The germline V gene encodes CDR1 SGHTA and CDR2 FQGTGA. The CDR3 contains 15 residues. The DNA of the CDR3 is TGTGCCAGCAGCCGATCGCCGGGGTTTTTCGATGAGCAGTTCTTC. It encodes CASSRSPGFFDEQFF.

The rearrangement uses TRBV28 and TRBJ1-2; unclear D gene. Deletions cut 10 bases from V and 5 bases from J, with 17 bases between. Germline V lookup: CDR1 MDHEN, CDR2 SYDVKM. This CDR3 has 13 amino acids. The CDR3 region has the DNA TGTGCCACCCAGTCGATCCGGGGTTATGGCTACACCTTC. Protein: CATQSIRGYGYTF.

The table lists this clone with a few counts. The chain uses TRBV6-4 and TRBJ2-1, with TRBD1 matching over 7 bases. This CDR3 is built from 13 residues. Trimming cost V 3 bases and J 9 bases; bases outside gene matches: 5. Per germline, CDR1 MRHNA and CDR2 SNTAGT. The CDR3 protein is CASSERGLSEQFF. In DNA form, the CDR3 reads TGTGCCAGCAGTGAGAGGGGGCTTAGTGAGCAGTTCTTC.

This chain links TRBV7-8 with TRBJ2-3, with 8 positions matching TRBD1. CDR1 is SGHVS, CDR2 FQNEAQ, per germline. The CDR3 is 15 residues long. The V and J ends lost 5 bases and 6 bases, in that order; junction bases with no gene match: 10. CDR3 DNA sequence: TGTGCCAGCAGCACCCGACAGGGGATAGAGGATACGCAGTATTTT. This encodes CASSTRQGIEDTQYF.

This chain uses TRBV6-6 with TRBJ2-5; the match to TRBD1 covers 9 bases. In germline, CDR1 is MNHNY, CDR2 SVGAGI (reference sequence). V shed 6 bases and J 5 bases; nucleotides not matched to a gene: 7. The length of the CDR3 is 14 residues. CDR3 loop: CASRYLTGGETQYF. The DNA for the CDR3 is TGTGCCAGCAGATACCTGACAGGGGGGGAGACCCAGTACTTC.

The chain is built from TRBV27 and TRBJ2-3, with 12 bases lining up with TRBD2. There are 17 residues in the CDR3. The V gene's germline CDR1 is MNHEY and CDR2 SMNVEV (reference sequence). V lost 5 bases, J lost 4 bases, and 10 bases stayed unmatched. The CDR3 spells CASSPQTTSGGADTQYF. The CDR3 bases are TGTGCCAGCAGTCCCCAAACGACTAGCGGGGGAGCAGATACGCAGTATTTT.

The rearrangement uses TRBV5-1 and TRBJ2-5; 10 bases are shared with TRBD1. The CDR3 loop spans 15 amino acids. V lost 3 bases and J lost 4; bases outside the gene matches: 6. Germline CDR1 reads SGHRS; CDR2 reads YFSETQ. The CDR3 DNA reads TGCGCCAGCAGCTCTATGACAGGGGGCTTAGAGACCCAGTACTTC. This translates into CASSSMTGGLETQYF.

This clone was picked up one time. CDR3 residues: CASSSPREPDRDTGELFF. In DNA, the CDR3 is TGTGCCAGCAGCTCCCCCCGGGAGCCGGACAGGGACACCGGGGAGCTGTTTTTT. V is TRBV7-2 and J is TRBJ2-2; 8 bases agree with TRBD1. V shed 4 bases, J shed 3 bases, and the junction held 13 bases outside the gene matches. This CDR3 comprises 18 residues. Germline lookup yields CDR1 SGHTA and CDR2 FQGNSA.

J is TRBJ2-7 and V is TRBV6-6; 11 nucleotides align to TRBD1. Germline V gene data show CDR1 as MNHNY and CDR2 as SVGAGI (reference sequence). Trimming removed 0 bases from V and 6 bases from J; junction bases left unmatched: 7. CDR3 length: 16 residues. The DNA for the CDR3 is TGTGCCAGCAGTTACTCCCGGACAGGGGGCCCCGGCGAGCAGTACTTC. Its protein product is CASSYSRTGGPGEQYF.

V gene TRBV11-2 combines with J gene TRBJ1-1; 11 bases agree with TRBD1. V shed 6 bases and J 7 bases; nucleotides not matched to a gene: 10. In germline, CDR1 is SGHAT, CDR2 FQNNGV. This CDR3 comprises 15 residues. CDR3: CASSRDRGWLNEAFF. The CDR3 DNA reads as TGTGCCAGCAGTAGGGACAGGGGGTGGTTGAATGAAGCTTTCTTT.

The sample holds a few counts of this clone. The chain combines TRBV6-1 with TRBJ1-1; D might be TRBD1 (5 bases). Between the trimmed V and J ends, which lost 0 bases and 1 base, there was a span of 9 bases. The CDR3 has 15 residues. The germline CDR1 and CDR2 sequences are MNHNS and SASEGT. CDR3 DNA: TGTGCCAGCAGTGAAGCAGGGGCTTGGAACACTGAAGCTTTCTTT. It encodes CASSEAGAWNTEAFF.

The CDR3 coding sequence is TGTGCCAGCAGCCTCCACAGGGCGGCTGGAAACACCATATATTTT. It is translated as CASSLHRAAGNTIYF. This chain joins TRBV7-9 and TRBJ1-3, with TRBD1 as a possible D gene (6 bases). This CDR3 has 15 amino acids. V lost 5 bases, J lost 2 bases, and 13 bases lay in between. The germline V gene encodes CDR1 SEHNR and CDR2 FQNEAQ (reference sequence).

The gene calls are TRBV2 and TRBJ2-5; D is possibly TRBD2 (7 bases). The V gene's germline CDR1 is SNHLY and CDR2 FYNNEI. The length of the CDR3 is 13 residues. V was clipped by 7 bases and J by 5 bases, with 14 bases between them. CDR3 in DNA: TGTGCCAGCAAGACGGGGGGCGGCGAGACCCAGTACTTC. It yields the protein CASKTGGGETQYF.

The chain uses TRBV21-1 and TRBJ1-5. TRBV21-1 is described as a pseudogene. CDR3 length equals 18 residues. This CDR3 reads CASSKGGLGPNSNQPQHF. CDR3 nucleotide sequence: TGTGCCAGCAGCAAAGGCGGACTCGGGCCCAATAGCAATCAGCCCCAGCATTTT.

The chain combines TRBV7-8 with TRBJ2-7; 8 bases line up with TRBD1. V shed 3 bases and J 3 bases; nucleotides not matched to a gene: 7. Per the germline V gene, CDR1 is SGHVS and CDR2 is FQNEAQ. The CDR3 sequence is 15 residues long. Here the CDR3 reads CASSFEGTGVYEQYF. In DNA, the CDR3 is TGTGCCAGCAGCTTTGAAGGGACAGGAGTCTACGAGCAGTACTTC.

CDR3 nucleotide sequence: TGTGCCAGCAGCCAAGGGATTCGAGAGACCCAGTACTTC. Protein product: CASSQGIRETQYF. This chain joins TRBV7-2 and TRBJ2-5; D not certain. Deletions cut 5 bases from V and 4 bases from J, with 11 bases between. The CDR3 length is 13 residues. From germline, CDR1 is SGHTA and CDR2 FQGNSA. The variable domain in full, with the rest retrieved from reference TRBV7-2 and TRBJ2-5, is GAGVSQSPSNKVTEKGKDVELRCDPISGHTALYWYRQSLGQGLEFLIYFQGNSAPDKSGLPSDRFSAERTGGSVSTLTIQRTQQEDSAVYLCASSQGIRETQYFGPGTRLLVL.

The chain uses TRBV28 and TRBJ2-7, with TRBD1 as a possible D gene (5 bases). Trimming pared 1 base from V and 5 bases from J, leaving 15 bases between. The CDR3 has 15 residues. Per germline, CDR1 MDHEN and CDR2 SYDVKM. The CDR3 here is CASSLLIGRVHEQYF. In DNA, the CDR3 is TGTGCCAGCAGTTTATTAATTGGCAGGGTCCACGAGCAGTACTTC. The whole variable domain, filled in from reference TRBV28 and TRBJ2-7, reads DVKVTQSSRYLVKRTGEKVFLECVQDMDHENMFWYRQDPGLGLRLIYFSYDVKMKEKGDIPEGYSVSREKKERFSLILESASTNQTSMYLCASSLLIGRVHEQYFGPGTRLTVT.

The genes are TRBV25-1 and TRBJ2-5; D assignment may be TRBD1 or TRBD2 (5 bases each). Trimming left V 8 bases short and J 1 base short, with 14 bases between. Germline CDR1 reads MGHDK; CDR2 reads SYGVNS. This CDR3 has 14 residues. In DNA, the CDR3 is TGTGCCAGCGGGGGTGGCTACTCCCAAGAGACCCAGTACTTC. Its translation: CASGGGYSQETQYF.

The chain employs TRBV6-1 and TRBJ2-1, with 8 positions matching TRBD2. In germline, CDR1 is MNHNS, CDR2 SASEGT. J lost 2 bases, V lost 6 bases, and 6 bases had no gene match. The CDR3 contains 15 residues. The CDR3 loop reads CASRSGRMAYNEQFF. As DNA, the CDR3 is TGTGCCAGCAGGAGCGGGAGAATGGCCTACAATGAGCAGTTCTTC.

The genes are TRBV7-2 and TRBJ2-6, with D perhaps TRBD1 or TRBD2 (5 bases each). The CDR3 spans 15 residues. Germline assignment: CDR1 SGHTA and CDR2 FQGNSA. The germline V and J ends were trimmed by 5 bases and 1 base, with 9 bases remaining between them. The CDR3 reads CASSRDVSGANVLTF. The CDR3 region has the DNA TGTGCCAGCAGCCGGGACGTTTCTGGGGCCAACGTCCTGACTTTC.

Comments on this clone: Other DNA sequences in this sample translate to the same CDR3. Written as DNA, the CDR3 is TGTGCCAGCAGTTACCCCGGCACAGATACGCAGTATTTT. Translating it yields CASSYPGTDTQYF. The chain links TRBV6-5 to TRBJ2-3; D remains unclear. This CDR3 is built from 13 residues. V lost 2 bases to trimming and J lost 1 base, with 4 bases between them. Germline-derived CDR1 and CDR2 are MNHEY and SVGAGI.

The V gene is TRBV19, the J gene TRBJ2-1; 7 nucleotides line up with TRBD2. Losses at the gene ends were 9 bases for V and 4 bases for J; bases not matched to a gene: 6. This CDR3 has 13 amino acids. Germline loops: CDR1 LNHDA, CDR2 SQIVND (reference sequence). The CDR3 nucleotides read TGTGCCAGCTCTCCGGGGGGTTACAATGAGCAGTTCTTC. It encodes CASSPGGYNEQFF. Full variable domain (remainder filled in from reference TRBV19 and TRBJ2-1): DGGITQSPKYLFRKEGQNVTLSCEQNLNHDAMYWYRQDPGQGLRLIYYSQIVNDFQKGDIAEGYSVSREKKESFPLTVTSAQKNPTAFYLCASSPGGYNEQFFGPGTRLTVL.

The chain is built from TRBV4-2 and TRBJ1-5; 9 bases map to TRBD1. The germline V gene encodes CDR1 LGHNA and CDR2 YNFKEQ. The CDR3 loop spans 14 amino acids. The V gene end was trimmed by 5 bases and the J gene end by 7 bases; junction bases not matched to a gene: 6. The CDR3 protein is CASSLDRGNQPQHF. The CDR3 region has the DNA TGTGCCAGCAGCTTGGACAGGGGTAACCAGCCCCAGCATTTT.